This is a list of T cell receptor beta chains from one sample in a study of CD8 T cells in ankylosing spondylitis. In TCRdb, the 5' RACE reads were re-called with MiXCR into one record per CDR3 protein. The profile shows about 440,000 distinct CDR3 sequences, 15% to 20% of them singletons. The source material was blood, either unsorted or a sorted T cell fraction (not recorded which). The receptors derive from a male donor with ankylosing spondylitis. Each CDR3 is given with its conserved first and last residue. Fields, in order: D gene, V gene, clone size, CDR3 length, J gene, CDR3 DNA, CDR3 protein. A D gene is named only where the DNA matches it firmly. A clone size is listed for some rows: how often the clone was seen (once, few, many), or a class if it is expanded.

d_call: NA; v_call: TRBV5-6; clone_size: NA; cdr3_length: 16; j_call: TRBJ2-3; cdr3_nt: TGTGCCAGCAGCTTGGCCGCAGGGGCCCCCACAGATACGCAGTATTTT; cdr3_aa: CASSLAAGAPTDTQYF
d_call: NA; v_call: TRBV20-1; clone_size: NA; cdr3_length: 11; j_call: TRBJ2-7; cdr3_nt: TGCAGTGCTAGGAGGTGGGGGGAGCAGTACTTC; cdr3_aa: CSARRWGEQYF
d_call: TRBD1; v_call: TRBV5-1; clone_size: NA; cdr3_length: 14; j_call: TRBJ1-1; cdr3_nt: TGCGCCAGCAGCCACGGGACAGCGAACACTGAAGCTTTCTTT; cdr3_aa: CASSHGTANTEAFF
d_call: NA; v_call: TRBV20-1; clone_size: few; cdr3_length: 14; j_call: TRBJ1-4; cdr3_nt: TGCAGTGCTAGAGAGGGGGGAGTTAGTGAAAAACTGTTTTTT; cdr3_aa: CSAREGGVSEKLFF
d_call: TRBD1; v_call: TRBV3-1; clone_size: once; cdr3_length: 15; j_call: TRBJ2-5; cdr3_nt: TGTGCCAGCAGCCAAGGCCGGACAGGGAGAGAGACCCAGTACTTC; cdr3_aa: CASSQGRTGRETQYF
d_call: NA; v_call: TRBV11-2; clone_size: few; cdr3_length: 20; j_call: TRBJ2-1; cdr3_nt: TGTGCCAGCAGCTTAGATAGGGCCACCCCGGGAGCTCGGTCCTACAATGAGCAGTTCTTC; cdr3_aa: CASSLDRATPGARSYNEQFF
d_call: TRBD1; v_call: TRBV4-2; clone_size: NA; cdr3_length: 15; j_call: TRBJ2-2; cdr3_nt: TGTGCCAGCAGCATACGGACAGGGAACACCGGGGAGCTGTTTTTT; cdr3_aa: CASSIRTGNTGELFF
d_call: NA; v_call: TRBV29-1; clone_size: NA; cdr3_length: 10; j_call: TRBJ1-1; cdr3_nt: TGCAGCGTTGCGGATGCTGAAGCTTTCTTT; cdr3_aa: CSVADAEAFF
d_call: NA; v_call: TRBV28; clone_size: few; cdr3_length: 13; j_call: TRBJ2-7; cdr3_nt: TGTGCCACCCGCCGGGTCCTTCCCTACGAGCAGTACTTC; cdr3_aa: CATRRVLPYEQYF
d_call: TRBD1; v_call: TRBV20-1; clone_size: NA; cdr3_length: 12; j_call: TRBJ2-3; cdr3_nt: TGCAGTGTTCAGGGGGCCAGAGATACGCAGTATTTT; cdr3_aa: CSVQGARDTQYF
d_call: TRBD2; v_call: TRBV7-9; clone_size: few; cdr3_length: 14; j_call: TRBJ2-7; cdr3_nt: TGTGCCAGCAGCTTTAGCGGGAGTATTTACGAGCAGTACTTC; cdr3_aa: CASSFSGSIYEQYF
d_call: TRBD1; v_call: TRBV5-1; clone_size: many; cdr3_length: 15; j_call: TRBJ1-5; cdr3_nt: TGCGCCAGCAGCTTGGGGACAGGGCTAAATCAGCCCCAGCATTTT; cdr3_aa: CASSLGTGLNQPQHF
d_call: TRBD1; v_call: TRBV7-2; clone_size: once; cdr3_length: 15; j_call: TRBJ2-1; cdr3_nt: TGTGCCAGCAGCATAAGGGGACAGGGGGCGAATGAGCAGTTCTTC; cdr3_aa: CASSIRGQGANEQFF
d_call: NA; v_call: TRBV7-2; clone_size: NA; cdr3_length: 11; j_call: TRBJ1-1; cdr3_nt: TGTGCCAGCAGCTTGAACCTGGGGGCTTTCTTT; cdr3_aa: CASSLNLGAFF
d_call: NA; v_call: TRBV7-9; clone_size: few; cdr3_length: 12; j_call: TRBJ1-1; cdr3_nt: TGTGCCAGCAGCTTGGGGGCAGGGAAGGCTTTCTTT; cdr3_aa: CASSLGAGKAFF
d_call: NA; v_call: TRBV12-3/TRBV12-4; clone_size: many; cdr3_length: 14; j_call: TRBJ1-2; cdr3_nt: TGTGCCAGCAGTTTAGTGGAGGGGCTGGCCGGCTACACCTTC; cdr3_aa: CASSLVEGLAGYTF
d_call: NA; v_call: TRBV7-9; clone_size: NA; cdr3_length: 12; j_call: TRBJ2-7; cdr3_nt: TGTGCCAGCAGCTTCACTTCGGGCGAGCAGTACTTC; cdr3_aa: CASSFTSGEQYF
d_call: TRBD2; v_call: TRBV10-2; clone_size: NA; cdr3_length: 14; j_call: TRBJ2-7; cdr3_nt: TGCGCCAGCAGAAGAGGGAGCGGGGACTACGAGCAGTACTTC; cdr3_aa: CASRRGSGDYEQYF
d_call: NA; v_call: TRBV20-1; clone_size: few; cdr3_length: 13; j_call: TRBJ2-7; cdr3_nt: TGCAGTGCTTCGGGACTTAACTCCTACGAGCAGTACTTC; cdr3_aa: CSASGLNSYEQYF
d_call: NA; v_call: TRBV21-1; clone_size: NA; cdr3_length: 14; j_call: TRBJ2-5; cdr3_nt: TGTGCCAGCAGCAAAGTCGAAAGGGAAGAGACCCAGTACTTC; cdr3_aa: CASSKVEREETQYF
d_call: NA; v_call: TRBV5-1; clone_size: many; cdr3_length: 15; j_call: TRBJ2-3; cdr3_nt: TGCGCCAGCAGCAGGGGGGACAGCAGCACAGATACGCAGTATTTT; cdr3_aa: CASSRGDSSTDTQYF
d_call: NA; v_call: TRBV3-1; clone_size: NA; cdr3_length: 13; j_call: TRBJ1-1; cdr3_nt: TGTGCCAGCAGCCAGGGAGACTACACTGAAGCTTTCTTT; cdr3_aa: CASSQGDYTEAFF
d_call: TRBD1; v_call: TRBV5-1; clone_size: NA; cdr3_length: 15; j_call: TRBJ2-7; cdr3_nt: TGCGCCAGCAGCTTGGTCGGGACAGAGGCCTACGAGCAGTACTTC; cdr3_aa: CASSLVGTEAYEQYF
d_call: NA; v_call: TRBV3-1; clone_size: NA; cdr3_length: 15; j_call: TRBJ2-5; cdr3_nt: TGTGCCAGCAGCCATTCTTTTGAGGGAATGGAGACCCAGTACTTC; cdr3_aa: CASSHSFEGMETQYF
d_call: TRBD2; v_call: TRBV6-6; clone_size: few; cdr3_length: 13; j_call: TRBJ2-3; cdr3_nt: TGTGCCAGCAGTTCCCTTGCGGGGGGTCCGCAGTATTTT; cdr3_aa: CASSSLAGGPQYF
d_call: NA; v_call: TRBV6-2/TRBV6-3; clone_size: few; cdr3_length: 14; j_call: TRBJ1-1; cdr3_nt: TGTGCCACCCTACAGTTTTCTGGGCGAAATGAAGCTTTCTTT; cdr3_aa: CATLQFSGRNEAFF
d_call: TRBD2; v_call: TRBV5-1; clone_size: NA; cdr3_length: 17; j_call: TRBJ2-1; cdr3_nt: TGCGCCAGCAGTCGTGGGACCACAGCAACGGGGGGCAATGAGCAGTTCTTC; cdr3_aa: CASSRGTTATGGNEQFF
d_call: NA; v_call: TRBV5-1; clone_size: NA; cdr3_length: 18; j_call: TRBJ2-2; cdr3_nt: TGCGCCAGCAGCTTGGTTTCGCGGTGGGAGTGGAACACCGGGGAGCTGTTTTTT; cdr3_aa: CASSLVSRWEWNTGELFF
d_call: TRBD1; v_call: TRBV4-3; clone_size: few; cdr3_length: 15; j_call: TRBJ1-2; cdr3_nt: TGCGCCAGCAGCCAAGCCACAGGGGTCGGCTATGGCTACACCTTC; cdr3_aa: CASSQATGVGYGYTF
d_call: NA; v_call: TRBV3-1; clone_size: many; cdr3_length: 15; j_call: TRBJ2-2; cdr3_nt: TGTGCCAGCAGCAAACCGGGACCACGCGCCGGGGAGCTGTTTTTT; cdr3_aa: CASSKPGPRAGELFF
d_call: TRBD1; v_call: TRBV10-3; clone_size: NA; cdr3_length: 16; j_call: TRBJ1-1; cdr3_nt: TGTGCCATCAGAGACTACGACAGGGGGGGGAACACTGAAGCTTTCTTT; cdr3_aa: CAIRDYDRGGNTEAFF
d_call: NA; v_call: TRBV12-3/TRBV12-4; clone_size: NA; cdr3_length: 14; j_call: TRBJ1-1; cdr3_nt: TGTGCCAGCAGACAAGGCCGGGGGAGCACTGAAGCTTTCTTT; cdr3_aa: CASRQGRGSTEAFF
d_call: TRBD2; v_call: TRBV28; clone_size: many; cdr3_length: 16; j_call: TRBJ2-5; cdr3_nt: TGTGCCAGCAGTCTTTCGACTAGCGGGTACCAAGAGACCCAGTACTTC; cdr3_aa: CASSLSTSGYQETQYF
d_call: TRBD2; v_call: TRBV4-2; clone_size: few; cdr3_length: 16; j_call: TRBJ2-1; cdr3_nt: TGTGCCAGCAGCCAAAGCGGGGCGAGCTCCTACAATGAGCAGTTCTTC; cdr3_aa: CASSQSGASSYNEQFF
d_call: TRBD1; v_call: TRBV9; clone_size: NA; cdr3_length: 15; j_call: TRBJ2-5; cdr3_nt: TGTGCCAGCAGCCCACGAAGGGACAGGGGAGAGACCCAGTACTTC; cdr3_aa: CASSPRRDRGETQYF
d_call: NA; v_call: TRBV10-3; clone_size: few; cdr3_length: 15; j_call: TRBJ2-2; cdr3_nt: TGTGCCATCAGTGAATACAGCCCGAACACCGGGGAGCTGTTTTTT; cdr3_aa: CAISEYSPNTGELFF
d_call: NA; v_call: TRBV7-9; clone_size: NA; cdr3_length: 15; j_call: TRBJ1-1; cdr3_nt: TGTGCCAGCAGCTTCCGGGGGGCGCTGGACACTGAAGCTTTCTTT; cdr3_aa: CASSFRGALDTEAFF
d_call: NA; v_call: TRBV2; clone_size: NA; cdr3_length: 14; j_call: TRBJ2-1; cdr3_nt: TGTGCCAGCAGCCCTTTTGGACAGTACAATGAGCAGTTCTTC; cdr3_aa: CASSPFGQYNEQFF
d_call: TRBD1; v_call: TRBV30; clone_size: NA; cdr3_length: 13; j_call: TRBJ2-7; cdr3_nt: TGTGCCTGGAGCAGGGACAGGGACTACGAGCAGTACTTC; cdr3_aa: CAWSRDRDYEQYF
d_call: NA; v_call: TRBV25-1; clone_size: few; cdr3_length: 16; j_call: TRBJ1-3; cdr3_nt: TGTGCCAGCAGTGAATTCTCGTCAGGGAATAGGAACACCATATATTTT; cdr3_aa: CASSEFSSGNRNTIYF
d_call: TRBD1; v_call: TRBV5-1; clone_size: NA; cdr3_length: 15; j_call: TRBJ1-6; cdr3_nt: TGCGCCAGCAGCGCGGGACAGGGCGCGAATTCACCCCTCCACTTT; cdr3_aa: CASSAGQGANSPLHF
d_call: TRBD2; v_call: TRBV30; clone_size: NA; cdr3_length: 13; j_call: TRBJ2-7; cdr3_nt: TGTGCCTGGAGTGCTAGCGGGGGCCCCGAGCAGTACTTC; cdr3_aa: CAWSASGGPEQYF
d_call: NA; v_call: TRBV28; clone_size: NA; cdr3_length: 16; j_call: TRBJ1-6; cdr3_nt: TGTGCCAGCAGTTTAGTCCCCCCCGGGGATAATTCACCCCTCCACTTT; cdr3_aa: CASSLVPPGDNSPLHF
d_call: NA; v_call: TRBV12-3/TRBV12-4; clone_size: few; cdr3_length: 14; j_call: TRBJ2-7; cdr3_nt: TGTGCCAGCACCCGAGGGGGGGGCTCCTACGAGCAGTACTTC; cdr3_aa: CASTRGGGSYEQYF
d_call: NA; v_call: TRBV12-3/TRBV12-4; clone_size: NA; cdr3_length: 15; j_call: TRBJ2-7; cdr3_nt: TGTGCCAGCAGTTTAGCAAGGACAGCTTGGGACGAGCAGTACTTC; cdr3_aa: CASSLARTAWDEQYF
d_call: NA; v_call: TRBV3-1; clone_size: once; cdr3_length: 14; j_call: TRBJ2-3; cdr3_nt: TGTGCCAGCAGCCTCCGGCCCAACACAGATACGCAGTATTTT; cdr3_aa: CASSLRPNTDTQYF